This T cell receptor beta chain originates from a study of shared clonotypes between healthy human individuals. General study results and limits: Clonotypes shared by all four sorted-subset donors had higher generation probabilities than non-shared clonotypes.

Looked up from germline, CDR1 is SEHNR and CDR2 is FQNEAQ (reference sequence). This CDR3 region has 12 residues. V gave up 1 base and J gave up 2 bases, with 3 bases separating them. This clone was counted only a few times. Its antigen remains unidentified. The same CDR3 arises from other DNA sequences in this sample as well. Produced via immunoSEQ multiplex PCR; TCRdb's table is partial and in-frame only. Among about 2 million clones listed, approximately 94% were seen once. The naive CD8 population came from CD45RO-negative cells selected for CCR7, without terminally differentiated effector memory CD45RA+ cells.

The sequenced sample was naive CD8+ T cells sorted from blood. The rearrangement links TRBV7-9 to TRBJ2-7; no definite D call. The receptor was derived from a man between 18 and 35 years old in good health. The CDR3 DNA sequence: TGTGCCAGCAGCTTAGGTGCCTACGAGCAGTACTTC. Residues: CASSLGAYEQYF.